These T cell receptor beta chains were read from a single sample in a study of T cell responses to AZD1222 COVID-19 vaccine. TCRdb's table, derived via immunoSEQ multiplex PCR, lists solely in-frame clones and lacks some. The table lists approximately 150,000 clones, about 89% of them singletons. This material consisted of peripheral blood, taken 28 days after the second AZD1222 dose. The receptors shown here come from an adult who received the AZD1222 COVID-19 vaccine. Both conserved end residues are part of each CDR3. D genes are given only for firm matches. Expanded clones get a size class; other rows say once, few or many, or leave the size out.

>TRBJ1-6|.|.|TRBV9
TGTGCCAGCACTCCAGGGTCCTTCCTTCTAAATTCACCCCTCCACTTT
CASTPGSFLLNSPLHF
>TRBJ1-1|.|few|TRBV18
TGTGCCAGCTCACCAGTCCAGTTCACTGAAGCTTTCTTT
CASSPVQFTEAFF
>TRBJ1-1|TRBD1|.|TRBV6-5
TGTGCCAGCACATTTCAGGGGGCGGGGAACACTGAAGCTTTCTTT
CASTFQGAGNTEAFF
>TRBJ1-1|.|.|TRBV6-5
TGTGCCAGCAGCGATGCCTCGGGACACCGAAATGAAGCTTTCTTT
CASSDASGHRNEAFF
>TRBJ2-3|.|.|TRBV2
TGTGCCACCCAGTTGGAAGGACTATCAACAGATACGCAGTATTTT
CATQLEGLSTDTQYF
>TRBJ2-7|TRBD1|.|TRBV5-5
TGTGCCAGCAGCTCCGGGACAGGCAGCTCCTACGAGCAGTACTTC
CASSSGTGSSYEQYF
>TRBJ2-7|TRBD2|.|TRBV29-1
TGCAGCGCTACTAGCGGGAGGGAAGACGAGCAGTACTTC
CSATSGREDEQYF
>TRBJ2-5|.|.|TRBV7-9
TGTGCCAGCAGCTCTTATAGAACCACAGGTCAAGAGACCCAGTACTTC
CASSSYRTTGQETQYF
>TRBJ2-7|TRBD1|.|TRBV7-9
TGTGCCAGCAGCTTTCTTGCCGAATGGACAGGGGGCTACGAGCAGTACTTC
CASSFLAEWTGGYEQYF
>TRBJ1-5|.|.|TRBV29-1
TGCAGCGTTGAGGGCGGTGGGGCCCAGCATTTT
CSVEGGGAQHF
>TRBJ2-3|.|.|TRBV24-1
TGTGCCACCAGTGCCGGGTCCACAGATACGCAGTATTTT
CATSAGSTDTQYF
>TRBJ1-1|.|.|TRBV7-2
TGTGCCAGCAGCTTATTTGCGAACACTGAAGCTTTCTTT
CASSLFANTEAFF
>TRBJ2-7|.|.|TRBV2
TGTGCCAGCAGTGTTAGGGACACTACCTACGAGCAGTACTTC
CASSVRDTTYEQYF
>TRBJ2-7|.|.|TRBV29-1
TGCAGCGGGTTAATTGGGGGAACGGAGCAGTACTTC
CSGLIGGTEQYF
>TRBJ1-4|.|.|TRBV9
TGTGCCAGCAGCGCTGTTGGTCCGGGACCCCCTAATGAAAAACTGTTTTTT
CASSAVGPGPPNEKLFF
>TRBJ1-2|TRBD1|.|TRBV4-3
TGCGCCAGCAGCCAAGTCACAGGGGGCAGCTATGGCTACACCTTC
CASSQVTGGSYGYTF
>TRBJ1-2|.|.|TRBV30
TGTGCCTGGAGTGTAGGGGGGGTTCCCGGAGGCTATGGCTACACCTTC
CAWSVGGVPGGYGYTF
>TRBJ1-3|TRBD1|.|TRBV7-2
TGTGCCAGCAGGCACAACAGGGGCTCTGGAAACACCATATATTTT
CASRHNRGSGNTIYF
>TRBJ2-7|TRBD1|.|TRBV13
TGTGCCAGCAGCTTAGGGACAGGGGGTGTGGTGCAGTACTTC
CASSLGTGGVVQYF
>TRBJ2-2|TRBD1|few|TRBV19
TGTGCCATCCAGACAGGGGGCACCGGGGAGCTGTTTTTT
CAIQTGGTGELFF
>TRBJ1-1|.|once|TRBV27
TGTGCCAGCAGTTTGGCCCAGAACACTGAAGCTTTCTTT
CASSLAQNTEAFF
>TRBJ2-2|.|.|TRBV12-5
TGTGCTAGTGGTTTTGCAGACACCGGGGAGCTGTTTTTT
CASGFADTGELFF
>TRBJ2-5|.|.|TRBV7-2
TGTGCCATCCCCCGGGGCGCGGGAACGGAGACCCAGTACTTC
CAIPRGAGTETQYF
>TRBJ2-2|.|.|TRBV14
TGTGCCAGCAGCCCCCGCCTAGCCGGGGAGCTGTTTTTT
CASSPRLAGELFF
>TRBJ1-3|.|.|TRBV21-1
TGTGCCAGCAGCCCAAGGCGGGACAGGGGCTCTGGAAACACCATATATTTT
CASSPRRDRGSGNTIYF
>TRBJ2-3|.|.|TRBV13
TGTGCCAGCAGCTTATTATTGCCAGGAGGTTCCACAGATACGCAGTATTTT
CASSLLLPGGSTDTQYF
>TRBJ2-7|.|.|TRBV11-3
TGTGCCAGCAGCTTAGGATGGCCCCTACACGGCTACGAGCAGTACTTC
CASSLGWPLHGYEQYF
>TRBJ1-2|.|.|TRBV5-1
TGCGCCAGCAGCTTGGCCGTGGGCTCGAACTATGGCTACACCTTC
CASSLAVGSNYGYTF
>TRBJ2-1|.|.|TRBV6-2/TRBV6-3
TGTGCCAGCAGTTATGGGACGGTCTACAATGAGCAGTTCTTC
CASSYGTVYNEQFF
>TRBJ2-7|.|.|TRBV6-5
TGTGCCAGCGATGAGTGGCCAGCGACCTACGAGCAGTACTTC
CASDEWPATYEQYF
>TRBJ1-4|.|.|TRBV5-6
TGTGCCAGCAGCCCCTCTGAGGATTTTGGAGAAAAACTGTTTTTT
CASSPSEDFGEKLFF
>TRBJ2-1|.|.|TRBV14
TGTGCCAGCAGCCAAACTCCCGGGAACAATGAGCAGTTCTTC
CASSQTPGNNEQFF
>TRBJ2-7|.|once|TRBV10-3
TGTGCCATCAGTGATACTCCCGCCTACGAGCAGTACTTC
CAISDTPAYEQYF
>TRBJ2-7|.|.|TRBV7-2
TGTGCCAGCAGCTTAGCGAGTGCACACGGGGCGTCCGAGCAGTACTTC
CASSLASAHGASEQYF
>TRBJ1-6|.|.|TRBV7-2
TGTGCCAGCAGCTTAGAAAGGGGTTCAGGATCACCCCTCCACTTT
CASSLERGSGSPLHF
>TRBJ1-4|TRBD1|.|TRBV9
TGTGCCAGCAGCGTAGGACAGGGGAGTGAAAAACTGTTTTTT
CASSVGQGSEKLFF
>TRBJ1-2|TRBD1|.|TRBV6-1
TGTGCCAGTCATAACTGGGACAGGGGCCTCCCCGTACACACCTTC
CASHNWDRGLPVHTF
>TRBJ1-1|.|once|TRBV29-1
TGCAGCGTGACAAACGACGGGTCTCGCGCTGAAGCTTTCTTT
CSVTNDGSRAEAFF
>TRBJ2-1|.|.|TRBV19
TGTGCCAGTAGTATTCAGGGCCGAAGTGAGCAGTTCTTC
CASSIQGRSEQFF
>TRBJ1-1|TRBD1|.|TRBV11-3
TGTGCCAGCAGCCAGATATGGGACAGGGGGCTTAACACTGAAGCTTTCTTT
CASSQIWDRGLNTEAFF
>TRBJ2-3|TRBD2|.|TRBV7-3
TGTGCCAGCAGCTTAACGGGACTATCCCCCACAGATACGCAGTATTTT
CASSLTGLSPTDTQYF
>TRBJ2-7|TRBD2|few|TRBV7-3
TGTGCCAGCAGCTTAATGGGGACTAGCGGGAGAAGGGAGCAGTACTTC
CASSLMGTSGRREQYF
>TRBJ1-2|.|.|TRBV10-3
TGTGCCATCAGTGAACAATTACAGGGTGATGGCTACACCTTC
CAISEQLQGDGYTF
>TRBJ2-2|.|.|TRBV3-1/TRBV3-2
TGTGCCAGCAGCCAAGATGTAGGTAACACCGGGGAGCTGTTTTTT
CASSQDVGNTGELFF
>TRBJ1-1|.|.|TRBV24-1
TGTGCCACCAGAATGGGGGGGAGAAACACTGAAGCTTTCTTT
CATRMGGRNTEAFF
>TRBJ2-7|.|.|TRBV2
TGTGCCAGCAGGGCGGGTTCCGGCGAGCAGTACTTC
CASRAGSGEQYF
>TRBJ1-1|TRBD1|.|TRBV29-1
TGCAGCGCGAAGCGGGGGGACAGGGGGATGAAAGCTTTCTTT
CSAKRGDRGMKAFF
>TRBJ1-1|TRBD1|.|TRBV6-1
TGTGCCAGCAGTGAAGAACAGGGGTTCACTGAAGCTTTCTTT
CASSEEQGFTEAFF
>TRBJ1-1|.|.|TRBV7-3
TGTGCCAGCAGCGCTAGGGGCCAGAACACTGAAGCTTTCTTT
CASSARGQNTEAFF